This T cell receptor beta chain was profiled in a study of breast tumors, draining lymph nodes, adjacent tissues. General study findings and limits: Findings are consistent with lymph node origin and intratumoral expansion of most tumor T cells. Tumor TCR diversity was below lymph nodes but above nontumor tissue. Luminal-like breast cancer showed significantly greater tumor-nontumor repertoire similarity than basal-like breast cancer did. Data only fit, rather than demonstrated, lymph node origin of most tumor T cells.

A single record per CDR3 protein comes from TCRdb applying MiXCR to the multiplex PCR reads. The table shows 25,000 or so distinct CDR3 sequences, with approximately 23% occurring only once. By share, this clonotype counts as medium-sized. Its antigen remains unknown. Sequencing used breast tumor tissue. This clonotype originated in a female donor with breast cancer. Some clones in this sample may be carry-over from other donors' samples.

CDR3: CSADLPSGKSYEQYF. DNA for the CDR3: TGCAGTGCCGACCTCCCTAGCGGGAAATCCTACGAGCAGTACTTC. The V and J genes are TRBV20-1 and TRBJ2-7, with 9 bases aligning to TRBD2. The germline CDR1 and CDR2 sequences are DFQATT and SNEGSKA (reference sequence). CDR3 length: 15 amino acids. V shed 6 bases and J 1 base; nucleotides not matched to a gene: 10.